The rows below give T cell receptor beta chains drawn from one sample of a study of multiple sclerosis patients with progressive multifocal leukoencephalopathy. Here immunoSEQ multiplex PCR was the method, and the copy in TCRdb shows in-frame clones only, minus some. The profile shows 25,000 to 35,000 clones, around 90% of them singletons. The material sequenced was PBMCs. Receptors originate from a human donor with multiple sclerosis. Each CDR3 is given with its conserved first and last residue. Each record gives: D gene, J gene, V gene, clone size, CDR3 protein, CDR3 DNA. The D gene is left open where the match is weak. The size entry is marked missing in some rows and otherwise reads once, few, many or a size class.

>TRBD1|TRBJ2-7|TRBV2|.
CASSSATGDVYEQYF
TGTGCCAGCAGTTCCGCGACAGGGGACGTCTACGAGCAGTACTTC
>.|TRBJ1-2|TRBV2|.
CASTASRDIWGYTF
TGTGCCAGCACCGCCAGCCGGGACATCTGGGGCTACACCTTC
>.|TRBJ1-1|TRBV5-1|.
CASSLGTEAFF
TGCGCCAGCAGCTTGGGCACTGAGGCTTTCTTT
>TRBD1|TRBJ1-1|TRBV5-1|.
CARSYGQGGRVNTEAFF
TGCGCCCGCAGCTACGGACAGGGGGGGAGGGTGAACACTGAAGCTTTCTTT
>.|TRBJ1-1|TRBV7-8|once
CASSFKRNVEAFF
TGTGCCAGCAGCTTTAAGAGGAATGTTGAAGCTTTCTTT
>.|TRBJ2-7|TRBV6-1|.
CASSHRDYEQYF
TGTGCCAGCAGTCACAGGGACTACGAGCAGTACTTC
>.|TRBJ2-1|TRBV10-2|.
CASSESTSYNEQFF
TGCGCCAGCAGTGAGTCGACGTCATATAATGAGCAGTTCTTC
>.|TRBJ1-5|TRBV5-1|.
CASSLEGAKGQPQHF
TGCGCCAGCAGCTTGGAAGGGGCAAAGGGGCAGCCCCAGCATTTT
>.|TRBJ1-2|TRBV7-9|.
CASSLVSTNYGYTF
TGTGCCAGCAGCTTAGTATCTACTAACTATGGCTACACCTTC
>TRBD2|TRBJ2-1|TRBV30|.
CAWSSSGGAGDEQFF
TGTGCCTGGAGTTCCAGCGGGGGGGCCGGCGATGAGCAGTTCTTC
>TRBD1|TRBJ2-1|TRBV4-1|.
CASSQEWGTGGSRSYNEQFF
TGCGCCAGCAGCCAAGAGTGGGGGACAGGGGGTTCGAGGTCCTACAATGAGCAGTTCTTC
>TRBD2|TRBJ2-7|TRBV5-4|.
CASSFGTSGGYYEQYF
TGTGCCAGCAGCTTTGGGACTAGCGGGGGGTACTACGAGCAGTACTTC
>TRBD1|TRBJ1-2|TRBV5-1|.
CASSLGGTVNYGYTF
TGCGCCAGCAGCTTGGGGGGGACAGTCAACTATGGCTACACCTTC
>TRBD2|TRBJ2-3|TRBV4-1|.
CASSQASGGTDTQYF
TGCGCCAGCAGCCAAGCTAGCGGGGGCACAGATACGCAGTATTTT
>TRBD1|TRBJ1-4|TRBV5-1|.
CASSFGQGAENEKLFF
TGCGCCAGCAGCTTCGGACAGGGGGCCGAGAATGAAAAACTGTTTTTT
>.|TRBJ1-1|TRBV7-9|.
CASSPEGWNTEAFF
TGTGCCAGCAGCCCCGAAGGTTGGAACACTGAAGCTTTCTTT
>.|TRBJ1-1|TRBV10-3|.
CAISDRDVGTEAFF
TGTGCCATCAGTGACAGGGATGTTGGCACTGAAGCTTTCTTT
>TRBD1|TRBJ2-1|TRBV5-1|.
CASSLSGQGPTYNEQFF
TGCGCCAGCAGCTTATCAGGACAGGGGCCTACGTACAATGAGCAGTTCTTC
>.|TRBJ2-7|TRBV5-4|.
CASSATGTEQYF
TGTGCCAGCAGCGCCACAGGGACCGAGCAGTACTTC
>.|TRBJ1-5|TRBV6-6|.
CASSTPQRDSNQPQHF
TGTGCCAGCAGCACACCACAGAGAGATAGCAATCAGCCCCAGCATTTT
>.|TRBJ1-1|TRBV10-3|.
CAISVQGPRTEAFF
TGTGCCATCTCGGTCCAGGGCCCGAGGACTGAAGCTTTCTTT
>TRBD1|TRBJ1-5|TRBV2|once
CASSSGQGSNQPQHF
TGTGCCAGCAGTTCCGGACAGGGTAGCAATCAGCCCCAGCATTTT
>TRBD1|TRBJ2-7|TRBV5-1|few
CASSSGQGAYEQYF
TGCGCCAGCAGCTCGGGACAGGGGGCGTACGAGCAGTACTTC
>.|TRBJ2-2|TRBV13|few
CASSLPTGVQRPGELFF
TGTGCCAGCAGCTTACCCACGGGAGTACAGAGGCCCGGGGAGCTGTTTTTT
>.|TRBJ1-1|TRBV9|.
CASRDGQNTEAFF
TGTGCCAGCAGGGACGGCCAGAACACTGAAGCTTTCTTT
>TRBD1|TRBJ2-7|TRBV15|once
CATSRDLGQAGEQYF
TGTGCCACCAGCAGAGATCTTGGACAGGCGGGCGAGCAGTACTTC
>.|TRBJ1-6|TRBV9|.
CASSVAGNEARSPLHF
TGTGCCAGCAGCGTAGCAGGGAATGAGGCCCGATCACCCCTCCACTTT
>TRBD2|TRBJ2-1|TRBV7-9|.
CASSLGTSGGYGEQFF
TGTGCCAGCAGCTTAGGGACTAGCGGGGGTTACGGTGAGCAGTTCTTC